The 22 T cell receptor beta chains given below trace back to one sample, sequenced in a study of Graves' ophthalmopathy and Graves' hyperthyroidism. For repertoire sequencing, the TCR beta CDR3 regions were amplified from RNA transcripts. An initial RT-PCR round employing HTBI primers preceded a second-round multiplex PCR. TCRdb itself ran the multiplex PCR reads through MiXCR, one entry per CDR3 protein. The sample records 300,000 to 400,000 distinct CDR3 sequences, roughly 16% being singletons. The sequencing input was peripheral blood. The receptors stem from an adult man with Graves' ophthalmopathy.

The chain has TRBV28 and TRBJ1-1; no firm D call. Trimming removed 8 bases at V and 0 bases at J, with 13 bases between. CDR1 and CDR2 from the germline V gene are MDHEN and SYDVKM. The CDR3 sequence is 14 residues long. Written as DNA, the CDR3 is TGTGCCAGCTCTGGACTGTTCATGAACACTGAAGCTTTCTTT. Encoded protein: CASSGLFMNTEAFF.

This clonotype was detected ten times or more. The CDR3 is CSAVYAYEQYF. CDR3 in DNA: TGCAGCGCGGTTTACGCCTACGAGCAGTACTTC. The rearrangement uses TRBV29-1 and TRBJ2-7; D is unclear. This CDR3 region has 11 residues. V lost 7 bases to trimming and J lost 2 bases, with 9 bases between them. Germline V gene sequence: CDR1 SQVTM, CDR2 ANQGSEA.

This clonotype has a count of ten or more. The chain employs TRBV3-1 and TRBJ1-2; no clear D. Between the trimmed V and J ends, which lost 0 bases and 10 bases, there was a span of 12 bases. The CDR3 totals 13 residues. The germline CDR1 and CDR2 sequences are LGHDT and YNNKEL (reference sequence). This chain's CDR3 is CASSQDPTAFYTF. The CDR3 DNA is TGTGCCAGCAGCCAAGACCCCACAGCCTTCTACACCTTC.

This clonotype has ten or more counts. V and J are TRBV30 and TRBJ1-6, with TRBD1 as a possible D gene (5 bases). The CDR3 spans 18 residues. Looked up from germline, CDR1 is GTSNPN and CDR2 is SVGIG (reference sequence). V dropped 0 bases and J dropped 0 bases, with 15 bases sitting between them. The CDR3 spells CAWSVGVRGSSYNSPLHF. The CDR3 coding sequence is TGTGCCTGGAGTGTAGGAGTGAGGGGAAGCTCCTATAATTCACCCCTCCACTTT.

This clonotype was observed a handful of times. J is TRBJ2-2 and V is TRBV30; D possibly corresponds to TRBD2 (5 bases). Deletions cut 6 bases from V and 6 bases from J, with 20 bases between. The CDR3 runs to 15 residues. Germline values: CDR1 GTSNPN, CDR2 SVGIG (reference sequence). The DNA for the CDR3 is TGTGCCTGTCCTGACCGTCGGGAAAGGGCCGGGGAGCTGTTTTTT. It yields the protein CACPDRRERAGELFF.

The table lists this clonotype with many counts. The V and J genes are TRBV29-1 and TRBJ2-2; TRBD2 aligns across 7 bases. The trim removed 5 bases at V and 5 bases at J, leaving 17 bases unmatched. CDR1 and CDR2 from the germline V gene are SQVTM and ANQGSEA. The CDR3 consists of 17 residues. The CDR3 DNA follows: TGCAGCGTTAAAGTGTCACGGGGGGATTTCTGGACCGGGGAGCTGTTTTTT. Its protein is CSVKVSRGDFWTGELFF.

This clonotype was detected many times. A single base separates this from a much larger clone, so it may be a read error. This sequence joins TRBV6-5 and TRBJ2-7; tentative D call: TRBD2 (5 bases). Deletions cut 7 bases from V and 3 bases from J, with 19 bases between. The CDR3 covers 15 residues. CDR1 is MNHEY, CDR2 SVGAGI, per germline. CDR3 amino acids: CASKTTRKSFYEQYF. CDR3 DNA: TGTGCCAGCAAGACTACAAGGAAAAGTTTCTACGAGCAGTACTTC.

This clonotype was found many times. The rearrangement joins TRBV27 to TRBJ1-2; no clear D. Trimming took 3 bases from V and 4 from J, leaving 9 bases between them. This CDR3 region has 13 residues. CDR1 is MNHEY and CDR2 is SMNVEV in the germline V gene (reference sequence). CDR3 nucleotide sequence: TGTGCCAGCAGTTTGACGGGGAGCTATGGCTACACCTTC. Translation gives CASSLTGSYGYTF.

In this sample, this clonotype turned up many times. DNA of the CDR3: TGTGCCAGCAGCCGGACTAGCGGGGACCAAGAGACCCAGTACTTC. Encoded protein: CASSRTSGDQETQYF. The gene calls are TRBV7-9 and TRBJ2-5; 12 nucleotides match TRBD2. Germline values: CDR1 SEHNR, CDR2 FQNEAQ (reference sequence). The ends lost 5 bases at V and 0 bases at J; junction bases unmatched: 1. The CDR3 sequence is 15 residues long.

This clonotype was seen only a few times. V gene TRBV11-2 combines with J gene TRBJ2-2; the D gene is possibly TRBD2 (6 bases). V lost 1 base to trimming and J lost 4 bases, with 19 bases between them. The CDR3 consists of 18 residues. Per the germline V gene, CDR1 is SGHAT and CDR2 is FQNNGV. CDR3: CASSLGFNLGLATGELFF. The CDR3 DNA reads TGTGCCAGCAGCTTAGGTTTTAATCTGGGACTTGCCACCGGGGAGCTGTTTTTT. The variable domain in full, with the rest retrieved from reference TRBV11-2 and TRBJ2-2, is EAGVAQSPRYKIIEKRQSVAFWCNPISGHATLYWYQQILGQGPKLLIQFQNNGVVDDSQLPKDRFSAERLKGVDSTLKIQPAKLEDSAVYLCASSLGFNLGLATGELFFGEGSRLTVL.

In its sample, this clonotype was seen many times. The gene calls are TRBV5-1 and TRBJ1-6; no clear D gene. Trimming stripped 4 bases from V and 1 base from J, with 12 bases between. Germline loops: CDR1 SGHRS, CDR2 YFSETQ. The CDR3 is 16 residues long. The CDR3 is CASSPEGNSYNSPLHF. CDR3 coding DNA: TGCGCCAGCAGCCCGGAGGGTAATTCCTATAATTCACCCCTCCACTTT. The full variable domain, its missing parts supplied by reference TRBV5-1 and TRBJ1-6, is KAGVTQTPRYLIKTRGQQVTLSCSPISGHRSVSWYQQTPGQGLQFLFEYFSETQRNKGNFPGRFSGRQFSNSRSEMNVSTLELGDSALYLCASSPEGNSYNSPLHFGNGTRLTVT.

This clonotype has at least ten counts. This rearrangement joins TRBV5-5 to TRBJ1-5, with D uncertain. The CDR3 length is 15 residues. The germline V and J ends were trimmed by 9 bases and 4 bases, with 20 bases remaining between them. Germline V gene data show CDR1 as SGHKS and CDR2 as YYEKEE (reference sequence). DNA of the CDR3: TGTGCCATGAACCCGGACGGCCCACAGAATCAGCCCCAGCATTTT. It translates to CAMNPDGPQNQPQHF. The full variable domain, in which reference TRBV5-5 and TRBJ1-5 provide the parts outside the CDR3, is DAGVTQSPTHLIKTRGQQVTLRCSPISGHKSVSWYQQVLGQGPQFIFQYYEKEERGRGNFPDRFSARQFPNYSSELNVNALLLGDSALYLCAMNPDGPQNQPQHFGDGTRLSIL.

V usage is TRBV6-5 and J usage is TRBJ2-7; 8 bases fit TRBD1. In germline, CDR1 is MNHEY, CDR2 SVGAGI. V was pared by 4 bases and J by 2 bases, with 7 bases of the junction left unmatched. This CDR3 is built from 15 residues. The CDR3 DNA is TGTGCCAGCAGTTCCCCCCGGGACAGGACCTACGAGCAGTACTTC. This gives the protein CASSSPRDRTYEQYF.

This clonotype was seen at least ten times. The chain couples TRBV11-3 to TRBJ2-2, with TRBD2 matching over 7 bases. V trimming: 1 base; J trimming: 0 bases; junction bases outside the gene matches: 2. Germline V gene lookup returns CDR1 SGHNT and CDR2 YENEEA. CDR3 length: 16 residues. In DNA, the CDR3 is TGTGCCAGCAGCTTAGTTGGGGGGGCGAACACCGGGGAGCTGTTTTTT. It specifies CASSLVGGANTGELFF. Full variable domain (remainder filled in from reference TRBV11-3 and TRBJ2-2): EAGVVQSPRYKIIEKKQPVAFWCNPISGHNTLYWYLQNLGQGPELLIRYENEEAVDDSQLPKDRFSAERLKGVDSTLKIQPAELGDSAVYLCASSLVGGANTGELFFGEGSRLTVL.

This clonotype has a count of ten or more. The gene calls are TRBV6-1 and TRBJ1-1; 11 bases are a match to TRBD1. Germline loops: CDR1 MNHNS, CDR2 SASEGT. This CDR3 has 15 residues. V was pared by 10 bases and J by 8 bases, with 15 bases of the junction left unmatched. CDR3 sequence: CATSGRGQGASEAFF. The CDR3 nucleotides are TGTGCCACCTCGGGGAGAGGACAGGGGGCGTCCGAAGCTTTCTTT.

Of note for this clonotype: This may arise from a read error, as a much more abundant clone is one base away. The gene calls are TRBV6-2 or TRBV6-3 and TRBJ2-4; D is uncertain. Germline assignment: CDR1 MNHEY and CDR2 SVGEGT. The CDR3 extends over 10 amino acids. The CDR3: CASGLNLQYF. The CDR3 nucleotides read TGTGCCAGCGGGTTAAACCTTCAGTACTTC.

This clonotype was seen ten or more times. The rearrangement uses TRBV12-3 or TRBV12-4 and TRBJ2-2; D gene uncertain. Trimming took 5 bases from V and 5 from J, leaving 15 bases between them. This CDR3 region has 15 residues. CDR3 DNA: TGTGCCAGCAGTCTCCTCCGGTTAGGGACCGGGGAGCTGTTTTTT. Protein sequence: CASSLLRLGTGELFF.

The table lists this clonotype with a few counts. V usage is TRBV28 and J usage is TRBJ1-5, with D perhaps matching TRBD1 (5 bases). This CDR3 region has 16 residues. Trimming took 3 bases from V and 2 from J, leaving 14 bases between them. Looked up from germline, CDR1 is MDHEN and CDR2 is SYDVKM. CDR3 in DNA: TGTGCCAGCAGTTTTATTGGGGCCTCCCGCAATCAGCCCCAGCATTTT. Amino acids: CASSFIGASRNQPQHF.

Many counts were recorded for this clonotype. The chain recombines TRBV18 with TRBJ2-5, with no clear D. Trimming removed 0 bases at V and 2 bases at J, with 7 bases between. The germline V gene has CDR1 KGHSH and CDR2 LQKENI. This CDR3 region has 14 residues. Written as DNA, the CDR3 is TGTGCCAGCTCACCACCGGGAAGACAAGAGACCCAGTACTTC. Protein sequence: CASSPPGRQETQYF.

This clonotype was counted many times. The rearrangement uses TRBV7-3 and TRBJ2-2; 7 bases line up with TRBD2. The CDR3 runs 16 residues. After removal of 4 bases from V and 2 bases from J, the junction contained 7 bases not matched to a gene. Germline V gives CDR1 SGHTA, CDR2 FQGTGA. The CDR3 loop is CASSWGSSGNTGELFF. CDR3 DNA sequence: TGTGCCAGCAGCTGGGGGTCTAGCGGAAACACCGGGGAGCTGTTTTTT.

This clonotype was detected ten times or more. This sequence joins TRBV20-1 and TRBJ1-2; D is unclear. Trimming cost V 0 bases and J 7 bases, with 12 bases left between them. The CDR3 extends over 13 amino acids. Germline V gene sequence: CDR1 DFQATT, CDR2 SNEGSKA (reference sequence). CDR3 amino acids: CSARDQLYGGYTF. CDR3 DNA: TGCAGTGCTAGAGATCAGTTATACGGTGGCTACACCTTC.

This clonotype showed up many times. The genes are TRBV7-2 and TRBJ1-5; 8 nucleotides align to TRBD1. The CDR3 totals 17 residues. Losses at the gene ends were 4 bases for V and 0 bases for J; bases not matched to a gene: 8. CDR1 and CDR2 from the germline V gene are SGHTA and FQGNSA. CDR3 in DNA: TGTGCCAGCAGCTCGACAGGGGCTGTTTATAGCAATCAGCCCCAGCATTTT. It yields the protein CASSSTGAVYSNQPQHF.